Each of the 17 T cell receptor beta chains below was sequenced from the same sample in a study of shared clonotypes between healthy human individuals. The assay was immunoSEQ multiplex PCR, and TCRdb's table has in-frame clones only and misses some. The sample contains more than 550,000 clones, about nine tenths of which appear only once. Sequenced material: memory CD8+ T cells from PBMCs. As for subset: CD45RO+ cells pooled with CCR7-negative TemRA cells. The receptors originated from a man younger than 30 in good health. Some clones in this sample may be carry-over from other donors' samples.

V is TRBV6-5 and J is TRBJ2-1, with D possibly being TRBD1 (5 bases). Trimming took off 5 bases at V and 8 bases at J, with 16 bases between the two ends. Germline CDR1 MNHEY, CDR2 SVGAGI. The CDR3 loop spans 14 amino acids. CDR3 sequence (DNA): TGTGCCAGCAGTCCTTTCCGGCAGGGTGATGAGCAGTTCTTC. Translated, it gives CASSPFRQGDEQFF.

This chain's CDR3 is CASSFLLGRTDYNEQFF. As DNA, the CDR3 is TGTGCCAGCAGTTTCCTTCTGGGGAGGACGGACTACAATGAGCAGTTCTTC. The chain couples TRBV27 to TRBJ2-1, with a weak D call TRBD2 (6 bases). V was pared by 3 bases and J by 3 bases, with 18 bases between. CDR3 length equals 17 residues. CDR1 and CDR2 from the germline V gene are MNHEY and SMNVEV (reference sequence).

The V and J genes are TRBV10-3 and TRBJ2-2, with D perhaps given as TRBD1 or TRBD2 (6 bases each). The ends were cut back, 2 bases at V and 6 bases at J, with 10 bases in the middle. The CDR3 is made up of 14 amino acids. In germline, CDR1 is ENHRY, CDR2 SYGVKD. CDR3 nucleotide sequence: TGTGCCATCAGTGAGACAAGGGGGGCCGGGGAGCTGTTTTTT. Translated: CAISETRGAGELFF.

The V call is TRBV9, the J call TRBJ2-1; D is unclear. The V end was cut by 5 bases, the J end by 9 bases, with 9 bases between. The germline V gene encodes CDR1 SGDLS and CDR2 YYNGEE. The CDR3 sequence is 11 residues long. In nucleotides, the CDR3 is TGTGCCAGCAGTGCTGCTAGTGAGCAGTTCTTC. Translated, it gives CASSAASEQFF.

The J gene is TRBJ1-5, the V gene TRBV11-2; D is perhaps TRBD1 (6 bases). The CDR3 contains 15 residues. The V gene's germline CDR1 is SGHAT and CDR2 FQNNGV. The V gene lost 5 bases and the J gene lost 2 bases, with 13 bases spanning the gap. In nucleotides, the CDR3 is TGTGCCAGCAGCGCCGGGACACTACGCAATCAGCCCCAGCATTTT. It is translated as CASSAGTLRNQPQHF.

The chain employs TRBV27 and TRBJ2-7; 8 nucleotides match TRBD2. Germline assignment: CDR1 MNHEY and CDR2 SMNVEV (reference sequence). This CDR3 spans 16 amino acids. The V gene end was trimmed by 2 bases and the J gene end by 0 bases; junction bases not matched to a gene: 6. Here the CDR3 DNA reads TGTGCCAGCAGTTTAACTGCCGGGACTAGCTCCTACGAGCAGTACTTC. It translates to CASSLTAGTSSYEQYF.

The rearrangement links TRBV5-4 to TRBJ2-7; the D call may be TRBD1 or TRBD2 (7 bases each). The V end was cut by 2 bases, the J end by 5 bases, with 20 bases between. The CDR3 contains 16 residues. CDR1 is SGHNT, CDR2 YYREEE, per germline (reference sequence). CDR3 loop: CASSFGRGRETHEQYF. Written as DNA, the CDR3 is TGTGCCAGCAGCTTTGGAAGGGGGCGGGAGACCCACGAGCAGTACTTC.

This chain links TRBV6-1 with TRBJ1-1; D possibly corresponds to TRBD1 (6 bases). Germline V gene lookup returns CDR1 MNHNS and CDR2 SASEGT. Trimming removed 6 bases at V and 2 bases at J, with 13 bases between. The CDR3 consists of 14 residues. The CDR3: CASRRTELNTEAFF. The CDR3 DNA reads as TGTGCCAGCAGGAGGACAGAGCTTAACACTGAAGCTTTCTTT.

The chain joins TRBV27 to TRBJ2-1, with 8 bases identical to TRBD2. V dropped 3 bases and J dropped 8; count of bases not matched to a gene: 3. In germline, CDR1 is MNHEY, CDR2 SMNVEV (reference sequence). The CDR3 has 13 residues. The CDR3 nucleotides read TGTGCCAGCAGTTTCGCGGGAGGCGATGAGCAGTTCTTC. This codes for CASSFAGGDEQFF.

The sample holds a few counts of this clone. The V call is TRBV4-2, the J call TRBJ1-1; no clear D. The CDR3 sequence is 16 residues long. CDR1 is LGHNA, CDR2 YNFKEQ, per germline. Trimming took 1 base from V and 1 from J, leaving 13 bases between them. The CDR3 loop is CASSQGVLEGNTEAFF. The CDR3 nucleotides are TGTGCCAGCAGCCAAGGTGTACTCGAAGGGAACACTGAAGCTTTCTTT.

The chain carries TRBV7-3 and TRBJ2-1; a weak D match, TRBD1 (6 bases). CDR1 SGHTA and CDR2 FQGTGA come from the germline V gene. The CDR3 loop spans 12 amino acids. V gave up 2 bases and J gave up 10 bases, with 9 bases separating them. CDR3 bases: TGTGCCAGCAGCTTACTGGGGGCCGAGCAGTTCTTC. Its translation is CASSLLGAEQFF.

V gene TRBV14 combines with J gene TRBJ1-2; TRBD1 matches at 7 bases. Per the germline V gene, CDR1 is SGHDN and CDR2 is FVKESK. The CDR3 length is 13 residues. With V trimmed by 4 bases and J by 3 bases, 2 bases remained unmatched. The CDR3: CASSPGQYYGYTF. The DNA for the CDR3 is TGTGCCAGCAGCCCGGGACAGTACTATGGCTACACCTTC.

In regard to this clone: Additional DNA sequences in this sample encode the identical CDR3. J is TRBJ2-5 and V is TRBV5-6, with 7 nucleotides matching TRBD1. The V and J ends lost 1 base and 5 bases, in that order; junction bases with no gene match: 2. This CDR3 comprises 13 residues. In germline, CDR1 is SGHDT, CDR2 YYEEEE. CDR3 DNA sequence: TGTGCCAGCAGCTTGAGGGGGCAGGAGACCCAGTACTTC. The encoded protein is CASSLRGQETQYF.

The chain joins TRBV28 to TRBJ2-2; the match to TRBD2 covers 7 bases. Germline CDR1 and CDR2: MDHEN and SYDVKM. V lost 8 bases to trimming and J lost 6 bases; unmatched junction nucleotides: 9. The CDR3 spans 14 residues. The CDR3 loop is CASLRTGGAGELFF. The CDR3 nucleotides are TGTGCCAGCCTTCGAACTGGGGGGGCCGGGGAGCTGTTTTTT.

The chain couples TRBV28 to TRBJ2-7; either TRBD1 or TRBD2 may supply D (6 bases each). The germline V and J ends were trimmed by 3 bases and 4 bases, with 22 bases remaining between them. Per the germline V gene, CDR1 is MDHEN and CDR2 is SYDVKM. The CDR3 contains 17 residues. The CDR3 sequence: CASSFDRFHAGFYEQYF. In DNA form, the CDR3 reads TGTGCCAGCAGTTTCGACAGGTTCCACGCGGGATTTTACGAGCAGTACTTC. The full variable domain, rest sourced from reference TRBV28 and TRBJ2-7, is DVKVTQSSRYLVKRTGEKVFLECVQDMDHENMFWYRQDPGLGLRLIYFSYDVKMKEKGDIPEGYSVSREKKERFSLILESASTNQTSMYLCASSFDRFHAGFYEQYFGPGTRLTVT.

The chain uses TRBV13 and TRBJ2-5; D gene unclear. The length of the CDR3 is 13 residues. With 5 bases removed from V and 1 base from J, the gap between germline ends came to 8 bases. Germline-derived CDR1 and CDR2 are PRHDT and FYEKMQ (reference sequence). CDR3 loop: CASSGRLQETQYF. Written as DNA, the CDR3 is TGTGCCAGCAGCGGACGTCTCCAAGAGACCCAGTACTTC. Based on the CDR3 plus reference TRBV13 and TRBJ2-5, the full variable domain is AAGVIQSPRHLIKEKRETATLKCYPIPRHDTVYWYQQGPGQDPQFLISFYEKMQSDKGSIPDRFSAQQFSDYHSELNMSSLELGDSALYFCASSGRLQETQYFGPGTRLLVL.

This rearrangement joins TRBV27 to TRBJ2-3; a possible D gene is TRBD2 (6 bases). The germline gives CDR1 MNHEY, CDR2 SMNVEV (reference sequence). Trimming shortened V by 1 base and J by 6 bases, and 11 bases separated the two germline ends. This CDR3 is built from 14 residues. CDR3 sequence reads: CASSLLGGRDTQYF. The CDR3, as DNA: TGTGCCAGCAGTTTATTGGGGGGAAGGGATACGCAGTATTTT.